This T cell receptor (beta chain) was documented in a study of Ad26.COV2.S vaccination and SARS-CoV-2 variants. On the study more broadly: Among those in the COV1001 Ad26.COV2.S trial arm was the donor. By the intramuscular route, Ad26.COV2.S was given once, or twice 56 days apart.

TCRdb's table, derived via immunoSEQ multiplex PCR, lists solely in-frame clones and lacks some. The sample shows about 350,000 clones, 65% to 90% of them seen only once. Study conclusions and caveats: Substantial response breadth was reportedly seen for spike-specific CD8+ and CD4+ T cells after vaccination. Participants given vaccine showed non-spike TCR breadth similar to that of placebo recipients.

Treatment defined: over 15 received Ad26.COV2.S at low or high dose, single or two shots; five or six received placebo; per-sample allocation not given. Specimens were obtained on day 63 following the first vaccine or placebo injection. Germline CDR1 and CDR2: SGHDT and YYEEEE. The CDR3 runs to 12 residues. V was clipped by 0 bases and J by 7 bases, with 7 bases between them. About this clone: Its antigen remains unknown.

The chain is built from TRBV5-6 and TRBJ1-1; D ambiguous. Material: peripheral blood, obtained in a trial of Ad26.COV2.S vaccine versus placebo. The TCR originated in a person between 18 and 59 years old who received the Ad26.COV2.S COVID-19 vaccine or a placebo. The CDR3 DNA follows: TGTGCCAGCAGCTTGGTAGGGATTGAAGCTTTCTTT. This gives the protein CASSLVGIEAFF.